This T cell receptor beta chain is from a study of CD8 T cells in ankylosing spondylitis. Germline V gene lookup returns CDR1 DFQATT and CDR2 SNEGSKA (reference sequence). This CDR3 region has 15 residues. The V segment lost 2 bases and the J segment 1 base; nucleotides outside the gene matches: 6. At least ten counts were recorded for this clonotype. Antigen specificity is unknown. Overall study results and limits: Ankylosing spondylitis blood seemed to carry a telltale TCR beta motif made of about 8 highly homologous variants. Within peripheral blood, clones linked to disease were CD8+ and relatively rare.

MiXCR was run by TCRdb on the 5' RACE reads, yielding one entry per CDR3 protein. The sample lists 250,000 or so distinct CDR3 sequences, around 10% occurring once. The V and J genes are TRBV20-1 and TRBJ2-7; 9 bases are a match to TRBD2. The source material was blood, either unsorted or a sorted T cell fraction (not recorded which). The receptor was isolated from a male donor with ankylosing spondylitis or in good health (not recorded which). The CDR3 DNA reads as TGCAGTGCTAGAACTATAGCGGGAGAGTCCTACGAGCAGTACTTC. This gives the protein CSARTIAGESYEQYF.